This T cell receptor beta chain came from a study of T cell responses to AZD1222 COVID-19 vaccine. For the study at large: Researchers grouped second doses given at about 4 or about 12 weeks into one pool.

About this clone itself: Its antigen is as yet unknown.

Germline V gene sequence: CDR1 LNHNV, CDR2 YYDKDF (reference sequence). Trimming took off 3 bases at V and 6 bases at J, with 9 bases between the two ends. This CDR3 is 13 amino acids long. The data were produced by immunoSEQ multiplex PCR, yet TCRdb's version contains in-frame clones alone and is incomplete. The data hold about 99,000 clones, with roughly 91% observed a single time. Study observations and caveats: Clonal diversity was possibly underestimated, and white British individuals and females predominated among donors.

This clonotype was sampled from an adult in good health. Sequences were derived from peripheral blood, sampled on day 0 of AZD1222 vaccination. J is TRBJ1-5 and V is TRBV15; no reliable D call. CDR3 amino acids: CATSSMPGQPQHF. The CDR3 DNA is TGTGCCACCAGCAGCATGCCGGGTCAGCCCCAGCATTTT. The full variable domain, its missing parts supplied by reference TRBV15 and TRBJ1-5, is DAMVIQNPRYQVTQFGKPVTLSCSQTLNHNVMYWYQQKSSQAPKLLFHYYDKDFNNEADTPDNFQSRRPNTSFCFLDIRSPGLGDTAMYLCATSSMPGQPQHFGDGTRLSIL.